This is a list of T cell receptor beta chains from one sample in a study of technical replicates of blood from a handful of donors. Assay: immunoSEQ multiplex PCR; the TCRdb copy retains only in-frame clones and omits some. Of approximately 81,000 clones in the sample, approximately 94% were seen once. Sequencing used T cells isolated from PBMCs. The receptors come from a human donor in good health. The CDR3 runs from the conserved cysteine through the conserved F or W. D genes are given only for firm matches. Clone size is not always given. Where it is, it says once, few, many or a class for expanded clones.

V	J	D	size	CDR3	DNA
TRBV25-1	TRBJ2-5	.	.	CASSDREFSETQYF	TGTGCCAGCAGTGATCGGGAGTTTTCAGAGACCCAGTACTTC
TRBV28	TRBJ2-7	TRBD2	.	CASRGTSGSLSEQYF	TGTGCCAGCAGGGGTACTAGCGGGAGTCTCTCCGAGCAGTACTTC
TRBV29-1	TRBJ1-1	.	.	CSLGHPTNTEAFF	TGCAGCCTAGGACACCCTACCAACACTGAAGCTTTCTTT
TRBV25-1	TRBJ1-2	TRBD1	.	CASSLTGGRGYTF	TGTGCCAGCAGTTTAACAGGGGGCCGTGGCTACACCTTC
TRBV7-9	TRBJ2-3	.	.	CASSFIAWEKADTQYF	TGTGCCAGCAGCTTCATCGCGTGGGAGAAGGCAGATACGCAGTATTTT
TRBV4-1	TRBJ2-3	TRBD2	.	CASSQEPTSGTTDTQYF	TGCGCCAGCAGCCAAGAGCCGACTAGCGGGACGACAGATACGCAGTATTTT
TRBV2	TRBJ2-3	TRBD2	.	CASERRETTDTQYF	TGTGCCAGCGAAAGGCGGGAGACCACAGATACGCAGTATTTT
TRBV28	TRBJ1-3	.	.	CASSLRDTIYF	TGTGCCAGCAGTTTGAGGGACACCATATATTTT
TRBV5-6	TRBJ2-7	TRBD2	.	CASSPEVAGIVDEQYF	TGTGCCAGCAGCCCGGAAGTAGCGGGAATAGTCGACGAGCAGTACTTC
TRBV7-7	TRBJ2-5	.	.	CASSPNPGQETQYF	TGTGCCAGCAGCCCTAATCCGGGTCAAGAGACCCAGTACTTC
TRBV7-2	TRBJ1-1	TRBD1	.	CASSFELQGAQAFF	TGTGCCAGCAGCTTTGAACTACAGGGGGCTCAAGCTTTCTTT
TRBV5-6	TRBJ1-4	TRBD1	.	CASSRTGLNEKLFF	TGTGCCAGCAGCCGGACAGGGCTGAATGAAAAACTGTTTTTT
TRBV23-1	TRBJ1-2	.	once	CASSQSAGGDYGYTF	TGCGCCAGCAGTCAATCAGCGGGAGGGGACTATGGCTACACCTTC
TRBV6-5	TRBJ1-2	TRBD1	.	CASRMDRGTLKGYTF	TGTGCCAGCAGAATGGACAGGGGGACCCTCAAAGGCTACACCTTC
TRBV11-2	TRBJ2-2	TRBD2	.	CASSSRLAGGTGELFF	TGTGCCAGCAGCTCAAGACTAGCGGGAGGTACCGGGGAGCTGTTTTTT
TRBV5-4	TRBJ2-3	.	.	CASSLSSRDTQYF	TGTGCCAGCAGCTTGAGTTCGAGAGATACGCAGTATTTT
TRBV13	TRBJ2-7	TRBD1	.	CASSLADRFLEQYF	TGTGCCAGCAGCTTAGCGGACAGGTTCTTGGAGCAGTACTTC
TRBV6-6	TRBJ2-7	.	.	CASSHPGEIYEQYF	TGTGCCAGCAGCCACCCGGGGGAGATCTACGAGCAGTACTTC
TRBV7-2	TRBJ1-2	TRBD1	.	CASSPGTADTF	TGTGCCAGCAGCCCCGGGACAGCAGACACCTTC
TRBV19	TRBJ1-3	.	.	CASSTPRRGVENTIYF	TGTGCCAGTAGTACCCCCCGGAGGGGAGTCGAAAACACCATATATTTT
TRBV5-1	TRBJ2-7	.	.	CASSLVETSWEQYF	TGCGCCAGCAGCTTGGTCGAAACTTCTTGGGAGCAGTACTTC
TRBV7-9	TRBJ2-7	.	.	CASSLDGEHEQYF	TGTGCCAGCAGCTTAGATGGGGAGCACGAGCAGTACTTC
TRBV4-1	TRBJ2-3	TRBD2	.	CASSHPTSGSVDTQYF	TGCGCCAGCAGCCACCCCACTAGCGGGAGTGTAGATACGCAGTATTTT
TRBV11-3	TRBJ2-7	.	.	CASSLVSYEQYF	TGTGCCAGCAGCTTAGTCAGCTACGAGCAGTACTTC
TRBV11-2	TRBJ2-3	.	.	CASSLGAPRNTDTQYF	TGTGCCAGCAGCTTAGGTGCGCCAAGAAACACAGATACGCAGTATTTT
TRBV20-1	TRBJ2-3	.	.	CSASKDTQYF	TGCAGTGCTAGTAAAGATACGCAGTATTTT
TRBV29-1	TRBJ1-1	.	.	CSVVGHREEAFF	TGCAGCGTTGTGGGCCACCGGGAGGAAGCTTTCTTT
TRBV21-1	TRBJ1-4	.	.	CASSNNSREVECEKLFF	TGTGCCAGCAGCAATAATTCGAGGGAAGTCGAGTGTGAAAAACTGTTTTTT
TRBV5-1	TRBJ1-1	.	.	CASSGTGPNTEAFF	TGCGCCAGCAGCGGAACAGGACCGAACACTGAAGCTTTCTTT
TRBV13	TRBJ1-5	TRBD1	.	CASSLADRGSQPQHF	TGTGCCAGCAGCTTAGCGGACAGGGGGAGTCAGCCCCAGCATTTT
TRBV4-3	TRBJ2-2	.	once	CASSLGGNTGELFF	TGCGCCAGCAGCCTAGGGGGGAACACCGGGGAGCTGTTTTTT
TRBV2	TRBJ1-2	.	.	CASSEVISRDYGYTF	TGTGCCAGCAGTGAAGTGATTTCACGGGACTATGGCTACACCTTC
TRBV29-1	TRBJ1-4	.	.	CSFRPGGNEKLFF	TGCAGCTTCCGACCCGGGGGTAATGAAAAACTGTTTTTT
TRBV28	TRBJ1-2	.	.	CATLRVVYGYTF	TGTGCCACCCTCAGGGTGGTCTATGGCTACACCTTC
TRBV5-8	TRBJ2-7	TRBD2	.	CASSTGLAGGQYEQYF	TGTGCCAGCAGCACGGGACTAGCGGGAGGACAGTACGAGCAGTACTTC
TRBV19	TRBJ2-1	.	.	CASSIYGNEQFF	TGTGCCAGTAGTATCTACGGGAATGAGCAGTTCTTC
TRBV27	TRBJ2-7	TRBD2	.	CASSSPPGLQPSEQYF	TGTGCCAGCAGTTCCCCCCCGGGACTACAACCATCGGAGCAGTACTTC
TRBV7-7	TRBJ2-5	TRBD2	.	CASSRSGGYQETQYF	TGTGCTAGCAGCAGGTCGGGGGGGTATCAAGAGACCCAGTACTTC
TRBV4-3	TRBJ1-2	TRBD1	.	CASSRQGGGHYGYTF	TGCGCCAGCAGCCGACAAGGGGGCGGTCACTATGGCTACACCTTC
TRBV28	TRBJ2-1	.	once	CASSLAGRAYNEQFF	TGTGCCAGCAGTTTAGCGGGAAGAGCCTACAATGAGCAGTTCTTC
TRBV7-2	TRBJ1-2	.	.	CASSLRTPSYGYTF	TGTGCCAGCAGCTTACGGACACCAAGCTATGGCTACACCTTC
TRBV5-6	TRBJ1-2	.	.	CASSSTGNYGYTF	TGTGCCAGCAGCTCCACAGGCAACTATGGCTACACCTTC
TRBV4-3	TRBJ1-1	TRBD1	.	CASSRRAGGSVQAFF	TGCGCCAGCAGCCGTAGGGCAGGGGGTTCGGTGCAAGCTTTCTTT
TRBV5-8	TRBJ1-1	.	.	CASSFGQIGTEAFF	TGTGCCAGCAGCTTCGGACAGATTGGTACTGAAGCTTTCTTT
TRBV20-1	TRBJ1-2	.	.	CSASSNYGYTF	TGCAGTGCTAGTAGTAACTATGGCTACACCTTC
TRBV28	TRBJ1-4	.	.	CASSRSGTNEKLFF	TGTGCCAGCAGTAGAAGCGGAACTAATGAAAAACTGTTTTTT
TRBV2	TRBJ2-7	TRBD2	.	CASSEIWGTIPYEQYF	TGTGCCAGCAGTGAAATCTGGGGGACTATACCCTACGAGCAGTACTTC
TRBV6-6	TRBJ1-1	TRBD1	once	CASSKGQGGTEAFF	TGTGCCAGCAGTAAGGGACAGGGAGGAACTGAAGCTTTCTTT
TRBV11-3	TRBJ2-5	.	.	CASSRLASQETQYF	TGTGCCAGCAGCCGCTTAGCGTCTCAAGAGACCCAGTACTTC
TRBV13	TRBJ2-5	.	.	CASSLAAEETQYF	TGTGCCAGCAGCTTAGCGGCGGAAGAGACCCAGTACTTC
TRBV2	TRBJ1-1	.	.	CASRLGHLNTEAFF	TGTGCCAGCAGGTTAGGACACCTGAACACTGAAGCTTTCTTT
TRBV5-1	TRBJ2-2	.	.	CASSLITGNTGELFF	TGCGCCAGCAGCTTGATTACAGGGAACACCGGGGAGCTGTTTTTT
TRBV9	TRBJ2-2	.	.	CASSVEDSPSGELFF	TGTGCCAGCAGCGTAGAGGACAGCCCCAGTGGGGAGCTGTTTTTT